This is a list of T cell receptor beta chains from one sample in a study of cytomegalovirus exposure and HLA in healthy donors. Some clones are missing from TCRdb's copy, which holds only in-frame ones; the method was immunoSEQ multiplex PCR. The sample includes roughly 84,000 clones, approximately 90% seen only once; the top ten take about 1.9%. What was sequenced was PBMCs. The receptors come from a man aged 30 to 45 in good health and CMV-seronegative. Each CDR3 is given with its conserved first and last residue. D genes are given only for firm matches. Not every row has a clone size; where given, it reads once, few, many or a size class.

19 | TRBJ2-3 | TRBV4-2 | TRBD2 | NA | CASSQDPGLAGALTDTQYF | TGTGCCAGCAGCCAAGATCCTGGACTAGCGGGGGCCTTGACAGATACGCAGTATTTT
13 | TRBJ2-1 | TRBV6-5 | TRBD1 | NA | CASSRDRGNEQFF | TGTGCCAGCAGCCGGGACAGGGGAAATGAGCAGTTCTTC
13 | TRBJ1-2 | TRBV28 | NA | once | CASRETPGPGYTF | TGTGCCAGCAGAGAAACTCCAGGGCCTGGCTACACCTTC
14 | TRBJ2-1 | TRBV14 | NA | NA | CASSPGNLPHEQFF | TGTGCCAGCAGTCCCGGTAATTTACCCCATGAGCAGTTCTTC
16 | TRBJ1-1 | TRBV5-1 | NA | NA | CASSLGFRSEGTEAFF | TGCGCCAGCAGCTTGGGATTTCGTAGCGAGGGCACTGAAGCTTTCTTT
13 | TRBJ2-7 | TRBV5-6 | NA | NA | CASSLALGPEQYF | TGTGCCAGCAGCTTGGCCCTGGGCCCCGAGCAGTACTTC
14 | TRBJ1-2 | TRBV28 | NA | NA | CASSKQAQFRGYTF | TGTGCCAGCAGTAAGCAGGCCCAATTTCGTGGCTACACCTTC
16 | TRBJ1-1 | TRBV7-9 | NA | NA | CASSPYIREGETEAFF | TGTGCCAGCAGCCCGTACATCAGGGAGGGAGAGACTGAAGCTTTCTTT
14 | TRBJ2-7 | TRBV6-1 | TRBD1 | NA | CASQGPGTDDEQYF | TGTGCCAGCCAAGGGCCCGGGACAGACGACGAGCAGTACTTC
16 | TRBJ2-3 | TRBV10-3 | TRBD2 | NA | CASGLAGMTSTDTQYF | TGTGCCAGCGGACTAGCGGGGATGACTAGCACAGATACGCAGTATTTT
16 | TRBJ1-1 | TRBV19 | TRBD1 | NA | CASSRVQGAGITEAFF | TGTGCCAGTAGCCGTGTTCAGGGGGCGGGTATCACTGAAGCTTTCTTT
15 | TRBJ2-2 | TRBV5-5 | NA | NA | CASSPRGAGTGELFF | TGTGCCAGCAGCCCTCGGGGGGCTGGCACCGGGGAGCTGTTTTTT
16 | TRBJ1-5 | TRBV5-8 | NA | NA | CASSLRQGYSNQPQHF | TGTGCCAGCAGCTTGAGGCAGGGGTATAGCAATCAGCCCCAGCATTTT
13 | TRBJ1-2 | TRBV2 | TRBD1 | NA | CARRDRENYGYTF | TGTGCCAGGCGGGACAGAGAAAACTATGGCTACACCTTC
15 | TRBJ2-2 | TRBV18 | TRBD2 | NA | CASSPRGDNTGELFF | TGTGCCAGCTCACCTCGGGGGGATAACACCGGGGAGCTGTTTTTT
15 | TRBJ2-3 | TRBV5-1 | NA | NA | CASMFRTASTDTQYF | TGCGCCAGCATGTTTCGGACAGCCAGCACAGATACGCAGTATTTT
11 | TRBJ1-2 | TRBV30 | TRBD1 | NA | CAFTTGAGYTF | TGTGCCTTCACCACAGGGGCTGGCTACACCTTC
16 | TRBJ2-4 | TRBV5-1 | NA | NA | CASSWEGGLPKNIQYF | TGCGCCAGCAGCTGGGAGGGGGGCTTGCCCAAAAACATTCAGTACTTC
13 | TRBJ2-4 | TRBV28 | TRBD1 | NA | CASTDRVENIQYF | TGTGCCAGCACCGACAGGGTTGAAAACATTCAGTACTTC
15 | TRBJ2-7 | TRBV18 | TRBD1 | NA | CASSQTGTGVDEQYF | TGTGCCAGCTCCCAGACCGGGACAGGGGTCGACGAGCAGTACTTC
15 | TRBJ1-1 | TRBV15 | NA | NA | CATSRGLMEGTEAFF | TGTGCCACCAGCAGAGGGTTAATGGAGGGAACTGAAGCTTTCTTT
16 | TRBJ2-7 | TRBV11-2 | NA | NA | CASSSTQGLAKYEQYF | TGTGCCAGCAGCTCAACTCAGGGACTTGCAAAGTACGAGCAGTACTTC
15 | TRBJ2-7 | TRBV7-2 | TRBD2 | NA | CASSPIAGGLGEQYF | TGTGCCAGCAGCCCCATAGCGGGAGGGTTAGGGGAGCAGTACTTC
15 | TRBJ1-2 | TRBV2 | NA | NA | CASREGQATNYGYTF | TGTGCCAGCAGGGAGGGGCAGGCGACTAACTATGGCTACACCTTC
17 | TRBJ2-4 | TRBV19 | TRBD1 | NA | CASSPRWTGLAKNIQYF | TGTGCCAGTAGTCCACGATGGACAGGACTAGCCAAAAACATTCAGTACTTC
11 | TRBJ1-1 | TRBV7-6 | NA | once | CATLSTGEAFF | TGTGCCACCCTAAGCACAGGGGAAGCTTTCTTT
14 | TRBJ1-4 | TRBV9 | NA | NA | CASSAGGIHEKLFF | TGTGCCAGCAGCGCCGGGGGGATCCATGAAAAACTGTTTTTT
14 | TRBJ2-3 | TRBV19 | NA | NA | CASSIDRAADTQYF | TGTGCCAGTAGTATAGACAGGGCAGCAGATACGCAGTATTTT
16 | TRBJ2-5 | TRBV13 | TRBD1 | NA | CASRETTGAYQETQYF | TGTGCCAGCAGAGAAACGACAGGGGCCTACCAAGAGACCCAGTACTTC
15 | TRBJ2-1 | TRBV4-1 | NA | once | CASSQVPGPGLNEFF | TGCGCCAGCAGCCAAGTCCCAGGCCCGGGACTTAATGAGTTCTTC
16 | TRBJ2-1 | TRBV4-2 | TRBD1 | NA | CASSQDLGQGFLEQFF | TGTGCCAGCAGCCAAGATCTAGGACAGGGGTTTTTGGAGCAGTTCTTC
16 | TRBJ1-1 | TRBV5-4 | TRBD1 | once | CASSLEAIKGAPQAFF | TGTGCCAGCAGCTTGGAGGCTATAAAGGGGGCGCCCCAAGCTTTCTTT
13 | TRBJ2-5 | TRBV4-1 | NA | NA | CASSVFPQETQYF | TGCGCCAGCAGTGTTTTTCCTCAAGAGACCCAGTACTTC
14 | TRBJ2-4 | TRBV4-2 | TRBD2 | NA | CASRLAGGKNIQYF | TGTGCCAGCAGACTAGCGGGGGGCAAAAACATTCAGTACTTC
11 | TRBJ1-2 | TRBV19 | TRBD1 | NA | CASRTGDGYTF | TGTGCCAGTAGGACAGGGGATGGCTACACCTTC
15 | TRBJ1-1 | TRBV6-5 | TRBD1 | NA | CASSYKGAPSTEAFF | TGTGCCAGCAGTTACAAGGGGGCGCCGAGCACTGAAGCTTTCTTT
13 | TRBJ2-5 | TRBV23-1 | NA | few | CANYRGYQETQYF | TGCGCCAATTACCGGGGTTATCAAGAGACCCAGTACTTC
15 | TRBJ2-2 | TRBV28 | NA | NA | CASSLAQRVAGELFF | TGTGCCAGCAGTTTAGCCCAGCGGGTGGCCGGGGAGCTGTTTTTT
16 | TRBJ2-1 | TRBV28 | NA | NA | CASRVPNKGWDNEQFF | TGTGCCAGCAGGGTGCCCAACAAGGGGTGGGACAATGAGCAGTTCTTC
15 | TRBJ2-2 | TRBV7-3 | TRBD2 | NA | CASSRPGGYTGELFF | TGTGCCAGCAGCCGCCCGGGAGGGTACACCGGGGAGCTGTTTTTT
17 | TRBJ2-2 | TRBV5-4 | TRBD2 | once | CASTIPAGGPDTGELFF | TGTGCCAGCACTATCCCAGCGGGAGGGCCGGACACCGGGGAGCTGTTTTTT
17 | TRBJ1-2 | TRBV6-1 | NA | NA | CASSDAPPRRKSYGYTF | TGTGCCAGCAGTGACGCCCCACCTAGGCGGAAATCCTATGGCTACACCTTC
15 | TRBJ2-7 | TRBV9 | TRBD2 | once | CASSDQGGRGNEQYF | TGTGCCAGCAGCGATCAGGGCGGGAGGGGCAACGAGCAGTACTTC
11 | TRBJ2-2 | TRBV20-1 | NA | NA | CSAMLGGELFF | TGCAGTGCTATGCTAGGCGGGGAGCTGTTTTTT
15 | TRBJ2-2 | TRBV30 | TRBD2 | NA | CAWRVAGGLFGELFF | TGTGCCTGGAGAGTAGCGGGAGGGCTGTTCGGGGAGCTGTTTTTT
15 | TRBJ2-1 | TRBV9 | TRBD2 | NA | CASSDWGSGVNEQFF | TGTGCCAGCAGCGACTGGGGTAGCGGGGTCAATGAGCAGTTCTTC
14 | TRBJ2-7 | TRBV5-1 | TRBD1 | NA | CASSLRDRSYEQYF | TGCGCCAGCAGCCTCCGGGACAGATCCTACGAGCAGTACTTC